A few counts support the clone carrying this TCR beta chain. Germline values: CDR1 SGHAT, CDR2 FQNNGV. V lost 3 bases, J lost 4 bases, and 3 bases stayed unmatched. This CDR3 contains 14 residues. The data belong to a study of OX40 agonist ivuxolimab in advanced cancers. Study-level information: Every 2 weeks, ivuxolimab was infused into the patients intravenously at between 0.01 and 10 mg/kg. Males comprised about 78% of the group, whose mean age was around 62 years (range roughly 20 to 85).

The data were produced by immunoSEQ multiplex PCR, yet TCRdb's version contains in-frame clones alone and is incomplete. The data hold approximately 45,000 clones, with less than 90% observed a single time. Source: CD4+ or CD8+ T cells sorted from blood, taken in a trial of the OX40 agonist ivuxolimab. This chain links TRBV11-2 with TRBJ2-1; 7 positions match TRBD2. The sequence was obtained from an adult with an advanced solid tumor such as melanoma, head and neck, liver or kidney cancer. CDR3 sequence reads: CASSFGLGYNEQFF. In nucleotides, the CDR3 is TGTGCCAGCAGCTTCGGACTAGGGTACAATGAGCAGTTCTTC. Drawing the rest from reference TRBV11-2 and TRBJ2-1, the complete variable domain is EAGVAQSPRYKIIEKRQSVAFWCNPISGHATLYWYQQILGQGPKLLIQFQNNGVVDDSQLPKDRFSAERLKGVDSTLKIQPAKLEDSAVYLCASSFGLGYNEQFFGPGTRLTVL.